The T cell receptor (beta chain) described here comes from a study of blood T cell repertoires in COVID-19. This clone came up once. Methods used by the authors: Quantification of nucleated cells was approximated via reference gene primer amplification. Sequencing used immunoSEQ multiplex PCR; TCRdb keeps in-frame clones, though not all of them. That table gives V, J and clone size, and the DNA gave D and trimming. The sample carries 59,000 or so clones, 65% to 85% recorded once. Input material: peripheral blood. The clonotype comes from a man aged 60 to 75 with acute or convalescent COVID-19.

In nucleotides, the CDR3 is TGTGCCAGCAGTACAGAGGAGACCCAGTACTTC. Protein: CASSTEETQYF. The chain combines TRBV6-2 or TRBV6-3 with TRBJ2-5; D not resolved. This CDR3 comprises 11 residues. Trimming removed 5 bases from V and 5 bases from J, with 6 bases in between. Germline loops: CDR1 MNHEY, CDR2 SVGEGT.